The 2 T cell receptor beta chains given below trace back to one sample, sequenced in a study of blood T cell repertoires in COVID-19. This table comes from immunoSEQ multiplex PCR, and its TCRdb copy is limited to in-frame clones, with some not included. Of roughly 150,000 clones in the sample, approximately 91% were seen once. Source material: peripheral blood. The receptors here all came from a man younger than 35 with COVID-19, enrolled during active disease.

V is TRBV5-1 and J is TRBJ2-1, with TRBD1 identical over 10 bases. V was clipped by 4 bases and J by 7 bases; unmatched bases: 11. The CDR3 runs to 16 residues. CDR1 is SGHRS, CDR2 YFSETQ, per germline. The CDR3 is CASSVETGGVINEQFF. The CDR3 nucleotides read TGCGCCAGCAGCGTTGAGACAGGGGGCGTAATTAATGAGCAGTTCTTC.

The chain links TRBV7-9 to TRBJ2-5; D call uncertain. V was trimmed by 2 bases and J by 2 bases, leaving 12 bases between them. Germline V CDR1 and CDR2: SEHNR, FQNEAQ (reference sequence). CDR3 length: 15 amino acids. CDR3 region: CASSLPTAHQETQYF. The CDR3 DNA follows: TGTGCCAGCAGCTTACCCACAGCTCATCAAGAGACCCAGTACTTC.